This entry lists 19 T cell receptor beta chains sequenced from one sample in a study of glioma-infiltrating T cells. The iRepertoire nested amplicon-rescue multiplex PCR amplified TCR alpha and beta CDR3s from RNA. TCRdb itself ran the multiplex PCR reads through MiXCR, one entry per CDR3 protein. There are 150,000 or so distinct CDR3 sequences in the sample; about 39% occur only once, and 15% to 25% lies in the top ten. Sequences were obtained from glioma tissue, nonneoplastic brain tissue, or PBMCs (not recorded which). These receptors all come from a human donor with low-grade glioma or glioblastoma, undergoing nonglioma brain surgery, or in good health (not recorded which).

This clonotype was seen a handful of times. The J gene is TRBJ1-3, the V gene TRBV29-1; unclear D gene. The germline V gene has CDR1 SQVTM and CDR2 ANQGSEA. The CDR3 consists of 11 residues. The V and J ends lost 5 bases and 5 bases respectively, with 7 bases between them. The CDR3 protein is CSVLYRNTIYF. The CDR3 region has the DNA TGCAGCGTTCTCTATAGAAACACCATATATTTT.

The gene calls are TRBV7-2 and TRBJ2-7; 9 bases line up with TRBD2. Per the germline V gene, CDR1 is SGHTA and CDR2 is FQGNSA. J gave up 0 bases and V 5 bases, and 5 bases lay outside the gene matches. The CDR3 has 15 residues. CDR3 region: CASSLRTSDSYEQYF. CDR3 in DNA: TGTGCCAGCAGCCTAAGGACTAGCGACTCCTACGAGCAGTACTTC.

For this clonotype: The DNA is omitted, as the CDR3 cannot be located on it reliably, and the CDR3 follows TCRdb's listing. CDR3: CASSSSELSTDTQYF. The chain employs TRBV28 and TRBJ2-3. The CDR3 adds up to 15 amino acids, both ends counted. Germline lookup yields CDR1 MDHEN and CDR2 SYDVKM.

This chain connects TRBV6-1 to TRBJ2-1; D gene unclear. The V end was cut by 6 bases, the J end by 0 bases, with 12 bases between. The V gene's germline CDR1 is MNHNS and CDR2 SASEGT. This CDR3 contains 15 residues. CDR3 residues: CASRELGGSYNEQFF. In nucleotides, the CDR3 is TGTGCCAGCAGGGAGCTGGGCGGCTCCTACAATGAGCAGTTCTTC.

This clonotype came up many times. The genes are TRBV6-1 and TRBJ1-5; tentative D call: TRBD1 (6 bases). The CDR3 contains 15 residues. Germline assignment: CDR1 MNHNS and CDR2 SASEGT. V was clipped by 6 bases and J by 0 bases, with 12 bases between them. The CDR3 protein is CASSRQVYSNQPQHF. For the CDR3, the DNA is TGTGCCAGCAGCAGACAGGTCTATAGCAATCAGCCCCAGCATTTT.

The table lists this clonotype with a few counts. The chain is built from TRBV18 and TRBJ1-1; D unresolved. The V end was cut by 1 base, the J end by 4 bases, with 10 bases between. The germline CDR1 and CDR2 sequences are KGHSH and LQKENI. The CDR3 extends over 14 amino acids. CDR3 sequence reads: CASSPQDGVTEAFF. CDR3 coding DNA: TGTGCCAGCTCACCACAGGATGGGGTCACTGAAGCTTTCTTT.

V and J are TRBV6-6 and TRBJ2-3; unclear D gene. Germline V gives CDR1 MNHNY, CDR2 SVGAGI (reference sequence). The CDR3 runs to 14 residues. Between the trimmed V and J ends, which lost 5 bases and 2 bases, there was a span of 11 bases. The CDR3 reads CASSQTTTTDTQYF. The CDR3 DNA follows: TGTGCCAGCAGTCAAACTACGACCACAGATACGCAGTATTTT.

About this clonotype: Mismatch with germline at one junction end may stem from a read error. The chain is built from TRBV4-1 and TRBJ2-3; D gene unclear. Germline V gives CDR1 MGHRA, CDR2 YSYEKL. The CDR3 is made up of 17 amino acids. CDR3 DNA: TGCGCCAGCACCCAAGGCCCGTTCGGGCCTGGGGCAGATACGCAGTATTTT. This sequence encodes CASTQGPFGPGADTQYF.

This clonotype was seen only a few times. V is TRBV6-6 and J is TRBJ1-6; unclear D gene. Germline assignment: CDR1 MNHNY and CDR2 SVGAGI (reference sequence). Trimming took off 1 base at V and 5 bases at J, with 3 bases between the two ends. This CDR3 comprises 13 residues. The DNA for the CDR3 is TGTGCCAGCAGTTACTTCGATAATTCACCCCTCCACTTT. Translating it yields CASSYFDNSPLHF.

The chain couples TRBV24-1 to TRBJ2-3; maybe TRBD1 (5 bases). CDR1 KGHDR and CDR2 SFDVKD come from the germline V gene. CDR3 length equals 13 residues. The V end lost 7 bases, the J end lost 0 bases, and 7 bases lay between the germline ends. The DNA of the CDR3 is TGTGCCACCAGAGACAGTAGCACAGATACGCAGTATTTT. Amino acid sequence: CATRDSSTDTQYF.

This clonotype was counted between two and nine times. J is TRBJ2-7 and V is TRBV20-1; D call uncertain. This CDR3 is built from 12 residues. V was pared by 6 bases and J by 2 bases, with 11 bases between. CDR1 DFQATT and CDR2 SNEGSKA come from the germline V gene (reference sequence). The CDR3 DNA reads TGCAGTGCGTCCTTTGAGACCTACGAGCAGTACTTC. Its translation: CSASFETYEQYF.

The genes are TRBV7-6 and TRBJ2-7; either TRBD1 or TRBD2 may supply D (5 bases each). V was pared by 8 bases and J by 3 bases, with 14 bases between. CDR3 length: 13 amino acids. CDR1 SGHVS and CDR2 FNYEAQ come from the germline V gene. This CDR3 reads CASGQGRNYEQYF. The CDR3 region has the DNA TGTGCCAGCGGACAAGGGAGAAACTACGAGCAGTACTTC.

Comments on this clonotype: This may stem from a read error, because a much larger clone lies one nucleotide away. This sequence joins TRBV27 and TRBJ1-1; D uncertain. V gave up 8 bases and J gave up 11 bases, with 18 bases separating them. In germline, CDR1 is MNHEY, CDR2 SMNVEV (reference sequence). This CDR3 has 12 amino acids. CDR3 protein: CASSSGSLDAFF. The DNA of the CDR3 is TGTGCCAGCTCCTCCGGCAGTCTAGACGCTTTCTTT.

This chain connects TRBV6-1 to TRBJ2-1; TRBD1 matches 7 bases. The CDR3 spans 15 residues. Germline V CDR1 and CDR2: MNHNS, SASEGT. The V segment lost 7 bases and the J segment 6 bases; nucleotides outside the gene matches: 12. For the CDR3, the DNA is TGTGCCAGCACTCACATAGGGGGCGGCTCCAATGAGCAGTTCTTC. Amino acids: CASTHIGGGSNEQFF.

This clonotype was seen at least ten times. The chain links TRBV28 to TRBJ1-6; no clear D gene. The CDR3 length is 13 residues. V lost 0 bases and J 7 bases, leaving 4 bases between the germline ends. Germline CDR1 and CDR2: MDHEN and SYDVKM. Here the CDR3 DNA reads TGTGCCAGCAGTTTATGGGACAATTCACCCCTCCACTTT. The encoded protein is CASSLWDNSPLHF.

The CDR3 loop is CASSSQQGTSYEQYF. For the CDR3, the DNA is TGCGCCAGCAGTAGCCAACAGGGAACTTCCTACGAGCAGTACTTC. The chain is built from TRBV10-2 and TRBJ2-7; tentatively, D is TRBD1 (6 bases). Germline V gene lookup returns CDR1 WSHSY and CDR2 SAAADI. The ends were cut back, 5 bases at V and 1 base at J, with 15 bases in the middle. This CDR3 comprises 15 residues.

The rearrangement uses TRBV20-1 and TRBJ2-7; D possibly uses TRBD1 or TRBD2 (6 bases each). CDR3 length: 13 amino acids. V was pared by 6 bases and J by 5 bases, with 17 bases between. Germline CDR1 DFQATT, CDR2 SNEGSKA (reference sequence). The CDR3 bases are TGCAGTGCCACCGGAGGGGGATCCCACGAGCAGTACTTC. As protein: CSATGGGSHEQYF.

This clonotype was found a few times. The CDR3 loop reads CASSLGLAGGLNTDTQYF. CDR3 nucleotides: TGTGCCAGCAGCTTAGGACTAGCGGGAGGGCTGAACACAGATACGCAGTATTTT. The chain uses TRBV7-2 and TRBJ2-3, with 14 bases lining up with TRBD2. This CDR3 is 18 amino acids long. Germline values: CDR1 SGHTA, CDR2 FQGNSA. Germline trimming cut 1 base from V and 2 bases from J; bases unmatched to any gene: 5.

The chain uses TRBV27 and TRBJ1-2, with D uncertain. V lost 0 bases, J lost 5 bases, and 16 bases lay in between. The CDR3 has 16 residues. Germline-derived CDR1 and CDR2 are MNHEY and SMNVEV (reference sequence). CDR3 DNA: TGTGCCAGCAGTTTATCGACGGCAGCCCCGGGGTATGGCTACACCTTC. Protein: CASSLSTAAPGYGYTF.